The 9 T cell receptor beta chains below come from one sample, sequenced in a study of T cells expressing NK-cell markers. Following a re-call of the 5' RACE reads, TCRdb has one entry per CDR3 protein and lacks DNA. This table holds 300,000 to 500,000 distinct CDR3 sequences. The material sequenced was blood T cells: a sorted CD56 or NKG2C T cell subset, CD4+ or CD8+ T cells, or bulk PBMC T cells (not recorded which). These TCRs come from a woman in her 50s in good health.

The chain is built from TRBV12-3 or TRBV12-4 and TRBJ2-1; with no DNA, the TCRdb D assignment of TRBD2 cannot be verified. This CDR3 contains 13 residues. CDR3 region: CARRPSASNEQFF.

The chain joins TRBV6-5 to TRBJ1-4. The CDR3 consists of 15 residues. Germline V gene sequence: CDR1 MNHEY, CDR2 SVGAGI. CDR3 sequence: CASSYTSGGNEKLFF.

The CDR3: CSGDGTSGSINEQFF. The chain combines TRBV29-1 with TRBJ2-1; TCRdb's D call of TRBD2 is untestable without DNA. CDR1 and CDR2 (germline): SQVTM, ANQGSEA. This CDR3 spans 15 amino acids.

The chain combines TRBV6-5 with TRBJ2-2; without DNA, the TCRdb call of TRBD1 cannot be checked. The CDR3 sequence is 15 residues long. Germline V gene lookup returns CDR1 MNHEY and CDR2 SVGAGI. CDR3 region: CASNPDRGRTGELFF.

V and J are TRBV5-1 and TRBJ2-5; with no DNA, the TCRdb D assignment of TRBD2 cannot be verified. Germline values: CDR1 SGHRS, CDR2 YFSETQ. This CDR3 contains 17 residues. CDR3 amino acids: CASSRRVGRSGQETQYF.

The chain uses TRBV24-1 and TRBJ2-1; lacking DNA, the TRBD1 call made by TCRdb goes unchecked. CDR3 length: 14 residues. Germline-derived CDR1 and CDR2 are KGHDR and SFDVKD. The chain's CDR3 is CATGRGQGNNEQFF.

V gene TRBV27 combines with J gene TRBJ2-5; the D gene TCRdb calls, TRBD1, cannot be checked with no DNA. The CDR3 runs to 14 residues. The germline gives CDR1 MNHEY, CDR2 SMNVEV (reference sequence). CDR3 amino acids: CASSLVTGAETQYF.

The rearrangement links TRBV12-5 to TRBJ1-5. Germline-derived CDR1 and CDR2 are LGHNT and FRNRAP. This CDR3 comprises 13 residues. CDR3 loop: CASVTQNNQPQHF.

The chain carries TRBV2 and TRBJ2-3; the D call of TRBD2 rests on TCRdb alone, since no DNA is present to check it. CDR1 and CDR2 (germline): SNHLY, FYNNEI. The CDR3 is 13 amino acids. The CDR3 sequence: CASTSGNTDTQYF.